Listed below are T cell receptor beta chains from one sample, sequenced in a study of blood T cell repertoires in COVID-19. The method was immunoSEQ multiplex PCR; TCRdb's version includes in-frame clones alone and lacks a portion of them. Of around 53,000 clones in the sample, 90% were seen once. Sequencing input: peripheral blood. The receptors originated from a human donor in a cohort sampled during active COVID-19. The CDR3 runs from the conserved cysteine through the conserved F or W. A D gene is named only where the DNA matches it firmly. Where a row states a size, it is once, few, many or the class of an expanded clone; other rows omit it.

DNA,CDR3,J,size,V,D,length
TGTGCCAGCAGTCCGGGACAGGGGAGATACGAGCAGTACTTC,CASSPGQGRYEQYF,TRBJ2-7,.,TRBV2,TRBD1,14
TGTGCCAGCAGCTTAGAAGTACAGGGTATGAATGGCTACACCTTC,CASSLEVQGMNGYTF,TRBJ1-2,.,TRBV7-2,.,15
TGTGCCTGTCAACAGGAGACTGTGAACACTGAAGCTTTCTTT,CACQQETVNTEAFF,TRBJ1-1,.,TRBV30,.,14
TGTGCCAGCAGCTTTCGTGGTGCTCAGGAAAAACTGTTTTTT,CASSFRGAQEKLFF,TRBJ1-4,.,TRBV7-2,.,14
TGCGCCAGCAGCCCTATCTTTACTGAACAGCCCCAGCATTTT,CASSPIFTEQPQHF,TRBJ1-5,.,TRBV4-1,.,14
TGCGCCAGCAGCAGACGACAGGCGACCTACACGGATACGCAGTATTTT,CASSRRQATYTDTQYF,TRBJ2-3,.,TRBV4-1,.,16
TGTGCCAGCAGCAAAGATCTCTACGAGCAGTACTTC,CASSKDLYEQYF,TRBJ2-7,.,TRBV21-1,.,12
TGCAGTGCGAGGGACAATCAGCCCCAGCATTTT,CSARDNQPQHF,TRBJ1-5,.,TRBV20-1,.,11
TGCAGTGCTAGGGAGTGGGAGACCCAGTACTTC,CSAREWETQYF,TRBJ2-5,.,TRBV20-1,.,11
TGTGCCAGCTCACCAGGGGCAGGGGAAGTGCAGTTCTTC,CASSPGAGEVQFF,TRBJ2-1,.,TRBV18,.,13
TGTGCCAGTAGTGGAGGTGGTCGGGGCGAGCAGTACTTC,CASSGGGRGEQYF,TRBJ2-7,.,TRBV19,.,13
TGTGCCTGGAGTTTCGGGTCGACCGATAGCAATCAGCCCCAGCATTTT,CAWSFGSTDSNQPQHF,TRBJ1-5,.,TRBV30,.,16
TGTGCCAGCAGTGAAGGGGGTTGGGACGTGGGACAGAACACTGAAGCTTTCTTT,CASSEGGWDVGQNTEAFF,TRBJ1-1,.,TRBV6-1,.,18
TGTGCCAGCTATAATCCCGGGAATGAAAAACTGTTTTTT,CASYNPGNEKLFF,TRBJ1-4,.,TRBV6-6,.,13
TGTGCCAGCAGCCATACAGGACCCATAAACACCGGGGAGCTGTTTTTT,CASSHTGPINTGELFF,TRBJ2-2,.,TRBV7-9,.,16
TGTGCCAGCAGCCAAGATCTCGGGCGGGAGCAGTATTTT,CASSQDLGREQYF,TRBJ2-3,.,TRBV4-2,.,13
TGTGCCAGCTCACCAGCATCAAGCTTAGGGACAGGGGATGGCTACACCTTC,CASSPASSLGTGDGYTF,TRBJ1-2,.,TRBV18,TRBD1,17
TGTGCCAGCAGTTTAGCGGGAGGCATTCCCTACGAGCAGTACTTC,CASSLAGGIPYEQYF,TRBJ2-7,.,TRBV27,TRBD2,15
TGTGCCAGCAGCCAAGTCACGGGTTCCAATTCACCCCTCCACTTT,CASSQVTGSNSPLHF,TRBJ1-6,.,TRBV4-2,.,15
TGTGCCAGCTCCCCCAGACGGACAGGAAACTACGAGCAGTACTTC,CASSPRRTGNYEQYF,TRBJ2-7,.,TRBV18,TRBD1,15
TGTGCCAGCAGCTCTGGGCGGAGGGGGCCGGATACGCAGTATTTT,CASSSGRRGPDTQYF,TRBJ2-3,.,TRBV14,.,15
TGTGCCAGCAGCACCACCCCGCCAGTCCCAGGGGGGTGGGATGAGCAGTTCTTC,CASSTTPPVPGGWDEQFF,TRBJ2-1,.,TRBV21-1,.,18
TGTGCCAGTAGTAAGTCGTCTAGGGGGACCCAGTACTTC,CASSKSSRGTQYF,TRBJ2-5,once,TRBV19,.,13
TGTGCCAGCAGTCGGCGAGGTAGCCTGGTAGACATTCAGTACTTC,CASSRRGSLVDIQYF,TRBJ2-4,.,TRBV2,.,15
TGTGCCAGCCGATATTACGGCGGCGGCTACACCTTC,CASRYYGGGYTF,TRBJ1-2,once,TRBV6-5,.,12
TGTGCCAGCAGGGTGGGAGCTGGAAACACCATATATTTT,CASRVGAGNTIYF,TRBJ1-3,few,TRBV2,.,13
TGTGCCAGCGAATCACAGGGATCTCAGCCCCAGCATTTT,CASESQGSQPQHF,TRBJ1-5,.,TRBV19,.,13
TGTGCCAGCAGCTTGGGCAGGGTTACGACAGATACGCAGTATTTT,CASSLGRVTTDTQYF,TRBJ2-3,.,TRBV7-2,.,15
TGTGCCAGCAGCTTTCAACTCGACAGCAACGAGCAGTACTTC,CASSFQLDSNEQYF,TRBJ2-7,.,TRBV5-8,.,14
TGTGCCAGCAGGGACAGTGGAGACTATGGCTACACCTTC,CASRDSGDYGYTF,TRBJ1-2,once,TRBV2,.,13
TGTGCCATCAGTGAGTCGTCGGGAGGGCCGAAGGACAATGAGCAGTTCTTC,CAISESSGGPKDNEQFF,TRBJ2-1,.,TRBV10-3,TRBD2,17
TGCGCCAGCAGCTTACCCGGACAGAGCTATGGCTACACCTTC,CASSLPGQSYGYTF,TRBJ1-2,.,TRBV5-1,.,14
TGTGCCAGCAGCGTAGCAGGCCTGGTGGCAGATACGCAGTATTTT,CASSVAGLVADTQYF,TRBJ2-3,.,TRBV9,.,15
TGTGCCATCAGTGAGTCGAAGGTCGGACAGATCGAAGCTTTCTTT,CAISESKVGQIEAFF,TRBJ1-1,.,TRBV10-3,.,15
TGTGCCAGCAGCTTTGATAGCGGGAGTGAAAATGAGCAGTTCTTC,CASSFDSGSENEQFF,TRBJ2-1,.,TRBV11-3,TRBD2,15
TGTGCCAGTAGTATCTCGCACAGGGGTAAGGATGGCTACACCTTC,CASSISHRGKDGYTF,TRBJ1-2,once,TRBV19,TRBD1,15
TGTGCCACCCAACCGGGACAGGGACTGAACACTGAAGCTTTCTTT,CATQPGQGLNTEAFF,TRBJ1-1,.,TRBV6-5,TRBD1,15
TGCGCCAGCAGCCAAGGGTCGGGGGGCATAGAGACCCAGTACTTC,CASSQGSGGIETQYF,TRBJ2-5,.,TRBV4-3,.,15
TGTGCCAGCAGTGACTCGGCGGGGGCGTCAGATACGCAGTATTTT,CASSDSAGASDTQYF,TRBJ2-3,.,TRBV6-4,.,15
TGTGCCATCCTAGCGGGGGGGGCTAACGAGCAGTACTTC,CAILAGGANEQYF,TRBJ2-7,.,TRBV10-3,TRBD2,13
TGTGCCAGCAGCATGACTAGCGGGGGGTTCAATGAGCAGTTCTTC,CASSMTSGGFNEQFF,TRBJ2-1,.,TRBV7-9,TRBD2,15
TGTGCCAGCAGTGAATTTGACGGGAGGGCCCCGGCCGGGGAGCTGTTTTTT,CASSEFDGRAPAGELFF,TRBJ2-2,.,TRBV2,TRBD2,17
TGTGCCAGCAGCGCGCCCGGGCAGGGTCGGGCCGGGGAGCTGTTTTTT,CASSAPGQGRAGELFF,TRBJ2-2,.,TRBV9,.,16
TGCGCCAGCAGCTTGGGGGAGGGGAGAGAGACCCAGTACTTC,CASSLGEGRETQYF,TRBJ2-5,.,TRBV5-1,TRBD2,14
TGTGCCAGCAGTTTACTGGGGACTAGCGTATCCTACGAGCAGTACTTC,CASSLLGTSVSYEQYF,TRBJ2-7,.,TRBV28,TRBD2,16
TGCGCCAGCAGCTTGGGCGGGGGAGGAGGTCAGCCCCAGCATTTT,CASSLGGGGGQPQHF,TRBJ1-5,.,TRBV5-1,.,15
TGTGCCAGCAGGGTCCCGGGACTAACAACGAACACTGAAGCTTTCTTT,CASRVPGLTTNTEAFF,TRBJ1-1,.,TRBV28,.,16
TGTGCCAGCAGCTTAGTTGGGGACTCCAATCAGCCCCAGCATTTT,CASSLVGDSNQPQHF,TRBJ1-5,.,TRBV7-2,.,15
TGTGCCAGCAGTGGGGACAGGTCCTATAGCAATCAGCCCCAGCATTTT,CASSGDRSYSNQPQHF,TRBJ1-5,.,TRBV2,TRBD1,16
TGTGCCAGCAGCCTATCGCTTACAGGGATGTGGCACGGGGAGCTGTTTTTT,CASSLSLTGMWHGELFF,TRBJ2-2,.,TRBV27,.,17
TGTGCCAGCAGCCATGCCGGAGAGGGAGAGACCCAGTACTTC,CASSHAGEGETQYF,TRBJ2-5,.,TRBV6-5,.,14
TGTGCCAGCAGCGTTTATAACACTGAAGCTTTCTTT,CASSVYNTEAFF,TRBJ1-1,.,TRBV9,.,12
TGTGCCAGCAGCTTTGGGCCACTTCAAGGAGAAAAACTGTTTTTT,CASSFGPLQGEKLFF,TRBJ1-4,.,TRBV5-5,.,15
TGTGCCAGCAGCGCCGGGACAGGCAATTCCTACAATGAGCAGTTCTTC,CASSAGTGNSYNEQFF,TRBJ2-1,.,TRBV7-8,TRBD1,16
TGTGCCAGTAGTACACAGGGGGCCGGGGAGCTGTTTTTT,CASSTQGAGELFF,TRBJ2-2,.,TRBV19,TRBD1,13
TGTGCCAGCAGCCAAGACCTAGCGGGAGTTAATGAGCAGTTCTTC,CASSQDLAGVNEQFF,TRBJ2-1,.,TRBV5-6,TRBD2,15
TGTGCCAGCAGTCGACGCGCTTCGGGGAACACTGAAGCTTTCTTT,CASSRRASGNTEAFF,TRBJ1-1,.,TRBV3-1/TRBV3-2,.,15